This T cell receptor (beta chain) was sequenced during a study of blood T cell repertoires in COVID-19. Study-level background: Whether acute or convalescent, the COVID-19 samples came from the United States, Italy and Spain. Sources were T cells, B-cell-depleted T cells, or PBMCs; the material itself was cDNA or gDNA.

As processed by the authors: The authors estimated nucleated cell counts from reference gene primer amplification. Generated by immunoSEQ multiplex PCR, the TCRdb table keeps only in-frame clones and is missing some. V, J and clone size are taken as reported in that table, and D and trimming were inferred from the DNA itself. The sample lists roughly 130,000 clones, roughly 80% occurring once. The CDR3 consists of 12 residues. CDR1 is LNHDA and CDR2 is SQIVND in the germline V gene (reference sequence). V was shortened by 7 bases and J by 4 bases, with 10 bases between the two germline ends. V is TRBV19 and J is TRBJ1-1; the D is unclear. This sequence was found in a woman aged 45-65 years with acute or convalescent COVID-19. The sample consisted of peripheral blood. CDR3 nucleotides: TGTGCCAGTACCAAGGCGGGCACTGAAGCTTTCTTT. Protein sequence: CASTKAGTEAFF. The whole variable domain, remainder taken from reference TRBV19 and TRBJ1-1, is DGGITQSPKYLFRKEGQNVTLSCEQNLNHDAMYWYRQDPGQGLRLIYYSQIVNDFQKGDIAEGYSVSREKKESFPLTVTSAQKNPTAFYLCASTKAGTEAFFGQGTRLTVV.